This T cell receptor (beta chain) is from a study of graft-versus-host responses after intestinal transplantation. About the study: Multivisceral, liver-intestinal, or isolated intestinal grafts were transplanted into recipients. Every recipient had anti-thymocyte globulin induction and 2 to 3 years of tacrolimus plus steroids.

This clone has more than one count but fewer than ten. TCRdb's table, derived via immunoSEQ multiplex PCR, lists solely in-frame clones and lacks some. In the table there are about 20,000 clones, around nine tenths of which are singletons. The CDR3 is made up of 14 amino acids. Germline V gene sequence: CDR1 SEHNR, CDR2 FQNEAQ (reference sequence). The ends lost 5 bases at V and 7 bases at J; junction bases unmatched: 5. The sample was PBMCs, taken less than 240 days after intestinal transplant. This clonotype originated in a human patient who received an intestinal transplant, so some T cells may come from the graft donor. The chain joins TRBV7-9 to TRBJ1-4, with 9 bases identical to TRBD1. The CDR3 bases are TGTGCCAGCAGCCCTGGGACAGGGCGTGAAAAACTGTTTTTT. It is translated as CASSPGTGREKLFF. The full variable domain, completed using reference TRBV7-9 and TRBJ1-4, is DTGVSQNPRHKITKRGQNVTFRCDPISEHNRLYWYRQTLGQGPEFLTYFQNEAQLEKSRLLSDRFSAERPKGSFSTLEIQRTEQGDSAMYLCASSPGTGREKLFFGSGTQLSVL.